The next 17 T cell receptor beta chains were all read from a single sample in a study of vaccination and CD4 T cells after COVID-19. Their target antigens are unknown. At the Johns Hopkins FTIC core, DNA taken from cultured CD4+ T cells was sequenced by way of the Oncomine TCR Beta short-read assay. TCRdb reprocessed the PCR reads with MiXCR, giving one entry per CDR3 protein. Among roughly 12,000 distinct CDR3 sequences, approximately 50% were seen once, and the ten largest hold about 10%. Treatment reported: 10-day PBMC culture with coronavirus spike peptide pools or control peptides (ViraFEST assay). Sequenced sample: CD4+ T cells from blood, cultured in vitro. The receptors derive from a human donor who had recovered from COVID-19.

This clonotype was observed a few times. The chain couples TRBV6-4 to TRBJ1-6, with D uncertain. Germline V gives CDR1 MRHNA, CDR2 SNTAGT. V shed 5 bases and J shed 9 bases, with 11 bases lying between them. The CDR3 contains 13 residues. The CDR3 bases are TGTGCCAGCAGTTCTCAGGCGGGTTCACCCCTCCACTTT. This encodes CASSSQAGSPLHF.

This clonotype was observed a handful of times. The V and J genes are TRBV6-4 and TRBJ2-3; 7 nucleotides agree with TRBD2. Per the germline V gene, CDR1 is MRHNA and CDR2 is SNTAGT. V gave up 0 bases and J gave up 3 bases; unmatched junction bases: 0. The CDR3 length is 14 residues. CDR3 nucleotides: TGTGCCAGCAGTGACTCGCGGGAGACAGATACGCAGTATTTT. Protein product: CASSDSRETDTQYF.

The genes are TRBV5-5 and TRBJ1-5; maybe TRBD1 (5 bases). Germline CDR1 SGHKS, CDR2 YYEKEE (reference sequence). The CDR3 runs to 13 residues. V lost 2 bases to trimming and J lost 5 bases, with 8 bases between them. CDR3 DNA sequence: TGTGCCAGCAGCTTCCAGGGAGATCAGCCCCAGCATTTT. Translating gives CASSFQGDQPQHF.

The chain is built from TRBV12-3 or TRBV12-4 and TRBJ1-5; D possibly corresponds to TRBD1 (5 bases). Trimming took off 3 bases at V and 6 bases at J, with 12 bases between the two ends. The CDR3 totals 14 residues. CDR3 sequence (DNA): TGTGCCAGCAGTTTGGCCTCGGGGCCTCAGCCCCAGCATTTT. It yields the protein CASSLASGPQPQHF.

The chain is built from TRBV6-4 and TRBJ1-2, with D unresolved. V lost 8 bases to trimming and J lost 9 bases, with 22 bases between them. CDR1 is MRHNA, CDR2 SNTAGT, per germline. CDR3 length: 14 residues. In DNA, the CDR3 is TGTGCCAGCCTTCCCCCCCCAAATGTGATTCGCTACACCTTC. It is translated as CASLPPPNVIRYTF.

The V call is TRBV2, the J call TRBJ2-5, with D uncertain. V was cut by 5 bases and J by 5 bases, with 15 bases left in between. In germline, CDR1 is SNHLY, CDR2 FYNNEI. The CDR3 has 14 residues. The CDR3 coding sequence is TGTGCCAGCAGTCTACCTCTAGTATACGAGACCCAGTACTTC. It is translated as CASSLPLVYETQYF. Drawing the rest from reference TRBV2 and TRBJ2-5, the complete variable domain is EPEVTQTPSHQVTQMGQEVILRCVPISNHLYFYWYRQILGQKVEFLVSFYNNEISEKSEIFDDQFSVERPDGSNFTLKIRSTKLEDSAMYFCASSLPLVYETQYFGPGTRLLVL.

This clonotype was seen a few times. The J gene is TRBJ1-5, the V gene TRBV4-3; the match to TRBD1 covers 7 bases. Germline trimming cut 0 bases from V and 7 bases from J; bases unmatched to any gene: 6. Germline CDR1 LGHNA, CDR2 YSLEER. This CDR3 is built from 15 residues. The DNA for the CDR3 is TGCGCCAGCAGCCAAGATGGGGCAGGGGGACAGCCCCAGCATTTT. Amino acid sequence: CASSQDGAGGQPQHF.

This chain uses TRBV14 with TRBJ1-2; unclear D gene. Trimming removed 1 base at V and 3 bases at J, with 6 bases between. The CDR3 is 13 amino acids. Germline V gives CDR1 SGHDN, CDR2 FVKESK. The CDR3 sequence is CASSQGRYYGYTF. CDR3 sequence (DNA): TGTGCCAGCAGCCAAGGCAGGTACTATGGCTACACCTTC. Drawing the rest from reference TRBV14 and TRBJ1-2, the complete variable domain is EAGVTQFPSHSVIEKGQTVTLRCDPISGHDNLYWYRRVMGKEIKFLLHFVKESKQDESGMPNNRFLAERTGGTYSTLKVQPAELEDSGVYFCASSQGRYYGYTFGSGTRLTVV.

The CDR3 here is CASSGTISTDTQYF. The CDR3 bases are TGTGCCAGCAGCGGGACCATTAGCACAGATACGCAGTATTTT. The chain couples TRBV5-4 to TRBJ2-3, with D perhaps TRBD1 or TRBD2 (5 bases each). CDR3 length equals 14 residues. Trimming cost V 4 bases and J 0 bases, with 9 bases left between them. Germline V lookup: CDR1 SGHNT, CDR2 YYREEE (reference sequence).

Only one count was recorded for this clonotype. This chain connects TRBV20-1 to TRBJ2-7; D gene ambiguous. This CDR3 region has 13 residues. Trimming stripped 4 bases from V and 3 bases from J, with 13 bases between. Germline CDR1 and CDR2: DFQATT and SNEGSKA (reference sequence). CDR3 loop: CSAKWTEFYEQYF. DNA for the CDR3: TGCAGTGCTAAATGGACGGAATTCTACGAGCAGTACTTC.

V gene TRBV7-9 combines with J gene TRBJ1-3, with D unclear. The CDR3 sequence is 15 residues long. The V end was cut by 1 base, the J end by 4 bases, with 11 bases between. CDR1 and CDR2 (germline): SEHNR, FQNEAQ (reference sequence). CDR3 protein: CASSLGVESGNTIYF. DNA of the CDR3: TGTGCCAGCAGCTTAGGGGTTGAGTCGGGAAACACCATATATTTT.

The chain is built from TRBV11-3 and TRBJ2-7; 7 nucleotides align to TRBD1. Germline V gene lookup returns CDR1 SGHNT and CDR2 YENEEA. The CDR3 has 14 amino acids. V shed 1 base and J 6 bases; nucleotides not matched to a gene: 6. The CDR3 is CASSLGQGSTEQYF. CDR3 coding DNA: TGTGCCAGCAGCTTAGGACAGGGCTCGACCGAGCAGTACTTC.

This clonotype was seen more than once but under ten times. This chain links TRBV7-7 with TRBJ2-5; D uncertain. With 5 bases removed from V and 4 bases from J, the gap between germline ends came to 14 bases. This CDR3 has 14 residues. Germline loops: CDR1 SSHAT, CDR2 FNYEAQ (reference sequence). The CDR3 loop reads CASSPRTTPETQYF. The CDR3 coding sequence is TGTGCCAGCAGCCCACGGACCACCCCAGAGACCCAGTACTTC.

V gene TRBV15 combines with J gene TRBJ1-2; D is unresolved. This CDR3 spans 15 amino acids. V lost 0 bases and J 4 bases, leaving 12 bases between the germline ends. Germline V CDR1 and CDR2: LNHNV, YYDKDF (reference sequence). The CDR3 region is CATSRDLGIPYGYTF. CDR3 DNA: TGTGCCACCAGCAGAGATCTTGGGATTCCCTATGGCTACACCTTC.

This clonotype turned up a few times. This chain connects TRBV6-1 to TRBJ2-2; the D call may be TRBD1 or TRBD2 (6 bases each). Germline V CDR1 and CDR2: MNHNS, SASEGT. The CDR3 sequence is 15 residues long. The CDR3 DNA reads TGTGCGGGGGGCGGCGGGCAGGCGAACACCGGGGAGCTGTTTTTT. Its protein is CAGGGGQANTGELFF.

For the CDR3, the DNA is TGTGCCAGCAGTAGCGGGAGCCGCTCGGTAGAGACCCAGTACTTC. Its protein is CASSSGSRSVETQYF. This chain joins TRBV2 and TRBJ2-5; TRBD2 agrees at 8 bases. The CDR3 length is 15 residues. CDR1 is SNHLY, CDR2 FYNNEI, per germline. V was pared by 5 bases and J by 4 bases, with 9 bases of the junction left unmatched. The full variable domain, with the rest looked up from reference TRBV2 and TRBJ2-5, is EPEVTQTPSHQVTQMGQEVILRCVPISNHLYFYWYRQILGQKVEFLVSFYNNEISEKSEIFDDQFSVERPDGSNFTLKIRSTKLEDSAMYFCASSSGSRSVETQYFGPGTRLLVL.

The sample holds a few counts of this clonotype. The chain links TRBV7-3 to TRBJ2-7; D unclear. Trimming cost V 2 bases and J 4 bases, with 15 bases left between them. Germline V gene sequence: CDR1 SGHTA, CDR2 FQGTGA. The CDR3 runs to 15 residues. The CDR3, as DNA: TGTGCCAGCAGCTTATATGGGGTCGTCGGATACGAGCAGTACTTC. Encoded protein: CASSLYGVVGYEQYF. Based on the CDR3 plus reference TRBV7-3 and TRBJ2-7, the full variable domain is GAGVSQTPSNKVTEKGKYVELRCDPISGHTALYWYRQSLGQGPEFLIYFQGTGAADDSGLPNDRFFAVRPEGSVSTLKIQRTERGDSAVYLCASSLYGVVGYEQYFGPGTRLTVT.